This TCR beta chain was sequenced for a study of T cells in Graves' hyperthyroidism and ophthalmopathy. Study context: At initial diagnosis, before any treatment had begun, peripheral blood was obtained. Broader study findings: For ophthalmopathy, model prediction preceded onset by a median roughly 6.5 months.

Hyperthyroidism, newly diagnosed and lasting under 2 months, affected patients aged 18 to 65. The CDR3 is 14 residues long. Trimming shortened V by 1 base and J by 4 bases, and 10 bases separated the two germline ends. CDR1 is PRHDT, CDR2 FYEKMQ, per germline (reference sequence). RNA transcripts were the template for amplifying TCR beta CDR3 regions. TCR CDR3 regions were first amplified by RT-PCR with HTBI primers. TCRdb re-derived calls from the multiplex PCR reads in MiXCR, one entry per CDR3 protein. The sample contains over 700,000 distinct CDR3 sequences, over 15% of which appear only once. As regards this clonotype: Antigen specificity is unknown.

The source of this sequence is a woman aged 45 to 65 with Graves' hyperthyroidism that later progressed to Graves' ophthalmopathy. Sample: blood. The chain joins TRBV13 to TRBJ1-2, with D hard to call. The CDR3 coding sequence is TGTGCCAGCAGCTTAGAACGGCGTTTCTATGGCTACACCTTC. This translates into CASSLERRFYGYTF.